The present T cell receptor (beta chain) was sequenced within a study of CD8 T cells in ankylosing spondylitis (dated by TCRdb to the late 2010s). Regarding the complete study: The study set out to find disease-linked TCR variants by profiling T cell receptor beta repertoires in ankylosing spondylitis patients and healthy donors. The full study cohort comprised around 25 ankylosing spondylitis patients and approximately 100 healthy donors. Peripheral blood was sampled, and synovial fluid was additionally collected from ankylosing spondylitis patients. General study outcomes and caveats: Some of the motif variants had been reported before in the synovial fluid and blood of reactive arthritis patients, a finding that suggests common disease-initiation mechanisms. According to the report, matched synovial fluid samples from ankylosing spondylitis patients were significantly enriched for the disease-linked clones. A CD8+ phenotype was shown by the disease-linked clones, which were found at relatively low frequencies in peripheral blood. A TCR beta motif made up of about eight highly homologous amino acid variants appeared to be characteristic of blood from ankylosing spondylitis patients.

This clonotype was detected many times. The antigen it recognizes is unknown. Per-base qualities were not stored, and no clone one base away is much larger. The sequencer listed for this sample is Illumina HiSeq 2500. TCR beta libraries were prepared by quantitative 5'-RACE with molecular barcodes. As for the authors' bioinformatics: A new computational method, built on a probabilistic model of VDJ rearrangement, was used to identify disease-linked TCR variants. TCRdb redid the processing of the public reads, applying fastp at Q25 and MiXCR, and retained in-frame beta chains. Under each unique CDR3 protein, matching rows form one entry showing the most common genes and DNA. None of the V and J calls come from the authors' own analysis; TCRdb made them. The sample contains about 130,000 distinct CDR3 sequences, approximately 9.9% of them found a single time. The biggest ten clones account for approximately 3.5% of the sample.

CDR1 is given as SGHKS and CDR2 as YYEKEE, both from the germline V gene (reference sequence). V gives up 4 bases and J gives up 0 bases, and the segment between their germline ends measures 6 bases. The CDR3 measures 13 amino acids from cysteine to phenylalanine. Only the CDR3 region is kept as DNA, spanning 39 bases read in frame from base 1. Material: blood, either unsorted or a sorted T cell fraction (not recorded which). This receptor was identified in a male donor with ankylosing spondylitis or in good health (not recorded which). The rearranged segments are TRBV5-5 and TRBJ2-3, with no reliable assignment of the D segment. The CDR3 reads CASSPTSTDTQYF. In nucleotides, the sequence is TGTGCCAGCAGCCCGACTAGCACAGATACGCAGTATTTT.